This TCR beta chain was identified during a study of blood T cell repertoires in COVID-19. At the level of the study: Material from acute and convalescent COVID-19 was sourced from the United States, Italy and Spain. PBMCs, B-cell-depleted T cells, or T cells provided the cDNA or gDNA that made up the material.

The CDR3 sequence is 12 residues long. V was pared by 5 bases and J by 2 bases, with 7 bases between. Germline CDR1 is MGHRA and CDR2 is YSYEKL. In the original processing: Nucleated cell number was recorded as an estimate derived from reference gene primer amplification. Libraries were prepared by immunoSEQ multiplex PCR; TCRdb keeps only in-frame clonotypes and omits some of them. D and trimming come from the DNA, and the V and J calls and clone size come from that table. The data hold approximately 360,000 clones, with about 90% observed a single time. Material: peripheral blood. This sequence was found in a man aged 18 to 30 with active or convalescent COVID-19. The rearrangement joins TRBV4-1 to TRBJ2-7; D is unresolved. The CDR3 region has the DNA TGCGCCAGCAGCGCCGGTGCCTACGAGCAGTACTTC. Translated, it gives CASSAGAYEQYF.